This T cell receptor beta chain was recovered during a study of blood T cells in healthy people across ages. There are 17 residues in the CDR3. The germline gives CDR1 MNHEY, CDR2 SVGEGT. The J segment lost 4 bases and the V segment lost 2 bases, leaving 12 bases of the junction unmatched. The study drew donors from healthy Caucasian individuals in Russia aged roughly 6 to 90. This clonotype was detected only a few times. Together with a sample-barcoded 5' primer, a J-beta primer mix was included in a second PCR lasting about 7 to 11 cycles. TCRdb passed the 5' RACE reads through MiXCR, listing each CDR3 protein once. Of around 800,000 distinct CDR3 sequences listed, around 62% were seen once; the top ten hold about a quarter.

The chain employs TRBV6-2 or TRBV6-3 and TRBJ2-5; 8 nucleotides match TRBD2. This receptor was identified in a man under 40 in good health. Sequenced material: blood. The CDR3 loop reads CASSYPERGQGGETQYF. As DNA, the CDR3 is TGTGCCAGCAGTTACCCCGAGCGGGGGCAAGGGGGAGAGACCCAGTACTTC.